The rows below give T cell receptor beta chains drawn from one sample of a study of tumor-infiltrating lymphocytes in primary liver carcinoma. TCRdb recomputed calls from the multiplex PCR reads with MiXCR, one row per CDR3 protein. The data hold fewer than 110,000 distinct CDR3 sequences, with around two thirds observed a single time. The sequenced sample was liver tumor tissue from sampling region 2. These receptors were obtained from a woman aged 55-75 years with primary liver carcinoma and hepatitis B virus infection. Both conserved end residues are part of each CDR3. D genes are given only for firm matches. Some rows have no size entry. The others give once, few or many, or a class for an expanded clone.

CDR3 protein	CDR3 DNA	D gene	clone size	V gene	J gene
CTSRRTTFRQLF	TGTACCAGCAGAAGAACAACCTTTAGGCAGTTATTC	NA	NA	TRBV11-3	TRBJ2-1
CASSHPGLAYETQYF	TGTGCCAGCAGCCACCCGGGACTAGCATATGAGACCCAGTACTTC	TRBD2	many	TRBV28	TRBJ2-5
CSVERASGIDEQFF	TGCAGCGTTGAGCGGGCTAGCGGAATAGATGAGCAGTTCTTC	TRBD2	NA	TRBV29-1	TRBJ2-1
CASSQGVLSTDTQYF	TGTGCCAGCAGCCAGGGAGTACTAAGCACAGATACGCAGTATTTT	NA	NA	TRBV4-1	TRBJ2-3
CANSPQTENTEAFF	TGTGCCAACAGCCCTCAGACGGAGAATACTGAAGCTTTCTTT	NA	NA	TRBV5-4	TRBJ1-1
CTSSYSGAEQLF	TGTACCAGCAGTTACTCGGGTGCCGAACAGTTATTC	NA	NA	TRBV6-6	TRBJ2-1
CASRQKQVTNTGELFF	TGTGCCAGCAGACAAAAACAGGTTACGAACACCGGGGAGCTGTTTTTT	NA	many	TRBV6-1	TRBJ2-2
CASSDGDEQYF	TGTGCCAGCAGTGACGGGGACGAGCAGTACTTC	NA	NA	TRBV6-4	TRBJ2-7
CASKGLAGGEQFF	TGTGCCAGTAAAGGACTAGCGGGAGGTGAGCAGTTCTTC	TRBD2	few	TRBV19	TRBJ2-1
CAWSVAVGANVLTF	TGTGCCTGGAGTGTGGCAGTTGGGGCCAACGTCCTGACTTTC	NA	many	TRBV30	TRBJ2-6
CASSPNRVSGYTF	TGTGCCAGCAGCCCAAACAGGGTTAGTGGCTACACCTTC	NA	NA	TRBV28	TRBJ1-2
CACSQVAWGGSYNEQFF	TGCGCCTGCAGCCAAGTGGCTTGGGGAGGTTCCTACAACGAGCAGTTCTTC	NA	NA	TRBV4-1	TRBJ2-1
CASSLEGGSICGQFF	TGTGCCAGCAGCTTAGAGGGGGGAAGTATCTGTGGGCAGTTCTTC	NA	NA	TRBV11-2	TRBJ2-1
CASSIGTESQYF	TGTGCCAGCAGCATAGGGACAGAGTCCCAGTACTTC	TRBD1	many	TRBV7-8	TRBJ2-5
CGSSAGTSGREDTQYF	TGTGGCAGCAGTGCCGGGACTAGCGGGAGAGAGGATACGCAGTATTTT	TRBD2	NA	TRBV12-3/TRBV12-4	TRBJ2-3
CASSEWRTSGRSYEQYF	TGTGCCAGCAGTGAATGGCGGACTAGCGGGAGATCCTACGAGCAGTACTTC	TRBD2	many	TRBV6-1	TRBJ2-7
CASSYRGGREKLFF	TGTGCCAGCAGTTACAGGGGCGGGCGTGAAAAACTGTTTTTT	NA	many	TRBV6-5	TRBJ1-4
CASSQGAGETQYF	TGTGCCAGCAGCCAGGGGGCCGGAGAGACCCAGTACTTC	TRBD1	NA	TRBV11-2	TRBJ2-5
CASSLGGTLTYEQYF	TGTGCCAGCAGCTTGGGGGGGACACTTACCTACGAGCAGTACTTC	NA	many	TRBV5-8	TRBJ2-7
CASGADRALRYF	TGCGCCAGCGGCGCGGACAGGGCCCTCAGGTACTTC	TRBD1	NA	TRBV5-1	TRBJ2-5
CASTGNTGELFF	TGCGCCAGCACCGGGAACACCGGGGAGCTGTTTTTT	NA	many	TRBV5-1	TRBJ2-2
CASSQAGQGTYEQYF	TGTGCCAGCAGCCAGGCCGGACAGGGGACGTACGAGCAGTACTTC	TRBD1	once	TRBV4-2	TRBJ2-7
CSARDGGNTGELFF	TGCAGTGCTAGAGATGGCGGAAACACCGGGGAGCTGTTTTTT	NA	few	TRBV20-1	TRBJ2-2
CASSPNGQVSYTF	TGTGCCAGCAGTCCAAACGGACAGGTCAGCTACACCTTC	TRBD1	many	TRBV28	TRBJ1-2
CASSPRGLAGVADTQYF	TGTGCCAGCAGCCCGAGGGGTCTAGCGGGAGTTGCGGATACGCAGTATTTT	TRBD2	medium-sized	TRBV11-2	TRBJ2-3